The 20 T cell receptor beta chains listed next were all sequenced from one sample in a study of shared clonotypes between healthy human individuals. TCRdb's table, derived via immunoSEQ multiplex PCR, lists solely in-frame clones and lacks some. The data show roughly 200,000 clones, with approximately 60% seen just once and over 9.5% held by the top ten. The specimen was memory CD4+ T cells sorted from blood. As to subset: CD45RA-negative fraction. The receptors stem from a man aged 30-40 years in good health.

CDR3 coding DNA: TGTGCCAGCTCACTGTACGTGGAGAGCTCCTACAATGAGCAGTTCTTC. This translates into CASSLYVESSYNEQFF. This sequence joins TRBV18 and TRBJ2-1; D not resolved. Germline CDR1 reads KGHSH; CDR2 reads LQKENI. The CDR3 runs to 16 residues. The germline V and J ends were trimmed by 4 bases and 0 bases, with 13 bases remaining between them.

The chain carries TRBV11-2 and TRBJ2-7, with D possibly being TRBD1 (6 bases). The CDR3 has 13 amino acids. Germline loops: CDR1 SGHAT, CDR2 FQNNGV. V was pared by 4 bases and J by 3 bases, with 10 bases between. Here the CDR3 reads CASSSYRVYEQYF. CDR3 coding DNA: TGTGCCAGCAGCTCCTACAGGGTCTACGAGCAGTACTTC.

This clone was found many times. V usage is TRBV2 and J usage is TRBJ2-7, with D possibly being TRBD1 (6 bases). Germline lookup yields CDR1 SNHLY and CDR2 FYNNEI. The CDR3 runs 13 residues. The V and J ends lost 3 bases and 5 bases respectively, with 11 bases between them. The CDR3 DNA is TGTGCCAGCAGTGACCAGGGGAACCACGAGCAGTACTTC. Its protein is CASSDQGNHEQYF.

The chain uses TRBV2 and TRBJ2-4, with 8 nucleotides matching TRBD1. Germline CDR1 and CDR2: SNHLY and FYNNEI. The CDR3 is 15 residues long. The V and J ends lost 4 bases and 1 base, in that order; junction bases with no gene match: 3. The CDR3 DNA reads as TGTGCCAGCAGTGGGCGACAGGGGGCCAAAAACATTCAGTACTTC. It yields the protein CASSGRQGAKNIQYF.

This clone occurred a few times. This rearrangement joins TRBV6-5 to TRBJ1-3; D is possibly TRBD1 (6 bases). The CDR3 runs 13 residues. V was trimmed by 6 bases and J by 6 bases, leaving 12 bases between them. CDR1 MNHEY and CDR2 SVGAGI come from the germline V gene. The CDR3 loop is CASSRDTVNTIYF. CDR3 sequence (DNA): TGTGCCAGCAGCCGGGACACGGTAAACACCATATATTTT.

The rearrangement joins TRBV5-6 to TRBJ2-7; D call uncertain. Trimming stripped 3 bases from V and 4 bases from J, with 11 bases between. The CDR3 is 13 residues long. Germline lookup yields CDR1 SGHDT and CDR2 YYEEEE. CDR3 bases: TGTGCCAGCAGCTCGAGTCTCCGGTACGAGCAGTACTTC. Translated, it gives CASSSSLRYEQYF.

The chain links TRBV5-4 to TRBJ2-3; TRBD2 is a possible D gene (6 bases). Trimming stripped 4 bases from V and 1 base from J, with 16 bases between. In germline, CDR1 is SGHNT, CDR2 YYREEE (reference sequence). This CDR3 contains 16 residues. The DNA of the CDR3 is TGTGCCAGCAGCAATACTAGGACGGGAGGCACAGATACGCAGTATTTT. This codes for CASSNTRTGGTDTQYF.

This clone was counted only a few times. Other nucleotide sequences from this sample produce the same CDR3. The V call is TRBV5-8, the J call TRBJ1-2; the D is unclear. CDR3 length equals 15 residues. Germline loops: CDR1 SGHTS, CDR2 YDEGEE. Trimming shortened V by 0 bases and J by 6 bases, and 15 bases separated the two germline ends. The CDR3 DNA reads TGTGCCAGCAGCTTGGGGTCAGGTCCGTGGAATGGCTACACCTTC. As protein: CASSLGSGPWNGYTF. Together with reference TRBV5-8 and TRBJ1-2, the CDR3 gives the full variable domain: EAGVTQSPTHLIKTRGQQATLRCSPISGHTSVYWYQQALGLGLQFLLWYDEGEERNRGNFPPRFSGRQFPNYSSELNVNALELEDSALYLCASSLGSGPWNGYTFGSGTRLTVV.

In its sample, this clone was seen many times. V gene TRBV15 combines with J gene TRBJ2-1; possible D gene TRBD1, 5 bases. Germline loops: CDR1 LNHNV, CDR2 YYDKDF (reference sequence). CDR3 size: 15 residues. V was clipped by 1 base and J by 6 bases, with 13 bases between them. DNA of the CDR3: TGTGCCACCAGCAGAGGGTTGACAGAGGCCAATGAGCAGTTCTTC. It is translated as CATSRGLTEANEQFF. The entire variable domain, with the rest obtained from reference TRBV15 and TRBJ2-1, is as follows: DAMVIQNPRYQVTQFGKPVTLSCSQTLNHNVMYWYQQKSSQAPKLLFHYYDKDFNNEADTPDNFQSRRPNTSFCFLDIRSPGLGDTAMYLCATSRGLTEANEQFFGPGTRLTVL.

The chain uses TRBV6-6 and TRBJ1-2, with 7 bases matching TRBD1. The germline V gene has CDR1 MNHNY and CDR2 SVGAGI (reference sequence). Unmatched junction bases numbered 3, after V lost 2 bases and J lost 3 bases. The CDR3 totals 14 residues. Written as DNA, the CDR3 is TGTGCCAGCAGTTACCCCGGGACAGACTATGGCTACACCTTC. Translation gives CASSYPGTDYGYTF.

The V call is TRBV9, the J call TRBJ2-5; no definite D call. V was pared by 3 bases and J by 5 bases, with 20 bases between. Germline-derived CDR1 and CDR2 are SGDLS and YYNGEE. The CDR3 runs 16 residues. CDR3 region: CASSASSGSNWETQYF. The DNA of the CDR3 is TGTGCCAGCAGCGCCTCGTCAGGTAGCAACTGGGAGACCCAGTACTTC.

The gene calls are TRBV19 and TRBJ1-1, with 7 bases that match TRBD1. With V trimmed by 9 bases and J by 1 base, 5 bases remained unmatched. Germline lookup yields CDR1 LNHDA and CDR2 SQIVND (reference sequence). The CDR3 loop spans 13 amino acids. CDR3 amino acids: CASAGQRNTEAFF. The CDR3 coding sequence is TGTGCCAGCGCGGGACAGCGGAACACTGAAGCTTTCTTT.

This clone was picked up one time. The CDR3 region has the DNA TGTGCCTGGAAAGCGACAGGGATAAAGACCCAGTACTTC. Translation gives CAWKATGIKTQYF. V usage is TRBV30 and J usage is TRBJ2-5, with 7 bases fitting TRBD1. Losses at the gene ends were 4 bases for V and 6 bases for J; bases not matched to a gene: 8. Germline V gives CDR1 GTSNPN, CDR2 SVGIG (reference sequence). CDR3 length equals 13 residues.

The CDR3, as DNA: TGTGCCAGCTCAGTGACAGGGGGCACTAATGAAAAACTGTTTTTT. Translating it yields CASSVTGGTNEKLFF. V usage is TRBV18 and J usage is TRBJ1-4; 10 positions match TRBD1. The CDR3 has 15 amino acids. The trim removed 5 bases at V and 2 bases at J, leaving 2 bases unmatched. Looked up from germline, CDR1 is KGHSH and CDR2 is LQKENI.

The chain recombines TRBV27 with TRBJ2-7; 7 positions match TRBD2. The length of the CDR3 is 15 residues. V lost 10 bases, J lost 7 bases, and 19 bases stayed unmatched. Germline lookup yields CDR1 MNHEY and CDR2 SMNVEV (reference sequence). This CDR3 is CANSHFREGSGEQYF. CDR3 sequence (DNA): TGTGCCAACAGCCACTTCAGGGAGGGTTCGGGGGAGCAGTACTTC.

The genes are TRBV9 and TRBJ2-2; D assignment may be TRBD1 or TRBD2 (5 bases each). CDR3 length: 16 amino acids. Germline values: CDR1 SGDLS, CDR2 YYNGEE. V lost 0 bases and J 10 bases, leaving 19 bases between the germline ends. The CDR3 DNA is TGTGCCAGCAGCGTAGTAGGGACCGGAGGAGGCCCGGAGCTGTTTTTT. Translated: CASSVVGTGGGPELFF.

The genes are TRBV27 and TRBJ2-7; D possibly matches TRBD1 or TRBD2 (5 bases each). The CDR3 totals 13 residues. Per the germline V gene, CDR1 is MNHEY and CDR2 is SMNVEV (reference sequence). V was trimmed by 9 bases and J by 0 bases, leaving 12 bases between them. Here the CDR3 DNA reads TGTGCCAGTGGGACGCTGAGCTCCTACGAGCAGTACTTC. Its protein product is CASGTLSSYEQYF.

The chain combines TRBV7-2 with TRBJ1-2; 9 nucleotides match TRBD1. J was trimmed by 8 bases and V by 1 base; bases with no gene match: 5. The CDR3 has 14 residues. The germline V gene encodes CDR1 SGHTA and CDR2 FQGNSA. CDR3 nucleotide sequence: TGTGCCAGCAGCTTAGGCGGGACAGGGCGCGGCTACACCTTC. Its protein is CASSLGGTGRGYTF.

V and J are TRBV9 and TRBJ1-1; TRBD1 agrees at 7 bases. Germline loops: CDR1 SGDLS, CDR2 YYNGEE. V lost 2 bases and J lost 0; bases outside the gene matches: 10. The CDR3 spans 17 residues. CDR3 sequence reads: CASSVDGTVYMNTEAFF. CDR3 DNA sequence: TGTGCCAGCAGCGTGGACGGGACAGTTTACATGAACACTGAAGCTTTCTTT.

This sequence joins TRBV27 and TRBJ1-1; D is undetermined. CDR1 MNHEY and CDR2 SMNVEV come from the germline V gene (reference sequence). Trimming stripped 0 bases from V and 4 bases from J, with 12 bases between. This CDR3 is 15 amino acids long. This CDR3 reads CASSLSFGGSTEAFF. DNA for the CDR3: TGTGCCAGCAGTTTATCTTTCGGCGGGTCCACTGAAGCTTTCTTT.